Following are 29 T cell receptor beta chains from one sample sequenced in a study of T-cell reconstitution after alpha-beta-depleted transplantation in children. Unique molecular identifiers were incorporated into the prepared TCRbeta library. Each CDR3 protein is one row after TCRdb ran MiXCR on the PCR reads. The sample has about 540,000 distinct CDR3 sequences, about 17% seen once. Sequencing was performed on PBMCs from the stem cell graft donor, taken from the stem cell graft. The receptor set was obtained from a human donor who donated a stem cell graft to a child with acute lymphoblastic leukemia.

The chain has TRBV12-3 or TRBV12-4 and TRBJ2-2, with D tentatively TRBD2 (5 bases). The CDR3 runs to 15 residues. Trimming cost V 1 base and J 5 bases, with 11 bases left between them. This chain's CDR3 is CASSLVLPGTGELFF. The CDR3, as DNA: TGTGCCAGCAGTTTAGTTCTCCCGGGAACCGGGGAGCTGTTTTTT.

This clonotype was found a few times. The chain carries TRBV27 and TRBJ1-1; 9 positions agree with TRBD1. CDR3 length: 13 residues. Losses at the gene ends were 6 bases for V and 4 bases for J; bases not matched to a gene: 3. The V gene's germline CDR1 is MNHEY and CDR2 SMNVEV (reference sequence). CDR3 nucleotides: TGTGCCAGCAGATGGACAGGGGTCACTGAAGCTTTCTTT. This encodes CASRWTGVTEAFF.

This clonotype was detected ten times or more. The chain's CDR3 is CASNAFGGSASGANVLTF. Here the CDR3 DNA reads TGTGCCAGTAATGCCTTTGGCGGGAGTGCCTCTGGGGCCAACGTCCTGACTTTC. J is TRBJ2-6 and V is TRBV12-3 or TRBV12-4, with 7 bases lining up with TRBD2. Trimming removed 9 bases from V and 0 bases from J; junction bases left unmatched: 14. CDR3 length: 18 residues.

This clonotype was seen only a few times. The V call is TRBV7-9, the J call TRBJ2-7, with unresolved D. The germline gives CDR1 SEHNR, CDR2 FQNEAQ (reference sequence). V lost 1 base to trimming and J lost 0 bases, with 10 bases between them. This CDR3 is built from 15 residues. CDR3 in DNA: TGTGCCAGCAGCTTAGAACCAGGATTCTCCTACGAGCAGTACTTC. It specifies CASSLEPGFSYEQYF.

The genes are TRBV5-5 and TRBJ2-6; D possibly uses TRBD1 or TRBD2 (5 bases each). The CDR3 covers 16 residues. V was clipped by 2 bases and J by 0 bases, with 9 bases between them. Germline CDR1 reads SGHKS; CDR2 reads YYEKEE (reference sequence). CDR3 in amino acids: CASSFGDHSGANVLTF. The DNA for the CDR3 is TGTGCCAGCAGCTTCGGGGACCACTCTGGGGCCAACGTCCTGACTTTC.

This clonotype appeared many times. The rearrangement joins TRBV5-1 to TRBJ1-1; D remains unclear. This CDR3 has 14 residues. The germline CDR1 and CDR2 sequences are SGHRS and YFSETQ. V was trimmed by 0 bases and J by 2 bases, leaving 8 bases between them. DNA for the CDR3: TGCGCCAGCAGCTTGGGTGCGGGTAACACTGAAGCTTTCTTT. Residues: CASSLGAGNTEAFF.

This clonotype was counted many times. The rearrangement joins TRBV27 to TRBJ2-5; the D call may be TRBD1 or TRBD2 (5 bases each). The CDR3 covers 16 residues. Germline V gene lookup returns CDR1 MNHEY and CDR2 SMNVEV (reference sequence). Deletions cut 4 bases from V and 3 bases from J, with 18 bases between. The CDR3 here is CASSSPTRDREETQYF. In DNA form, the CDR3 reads TGTGCCAGCAGTTCACCAACCCGGGACCGTGAAGAGACCCAGTACTTC.

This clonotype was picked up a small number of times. The CDR3 DNA sequence: TGCGCCAGCAGCCCCGGGACCCCGGGCGCGCAGTACTTC. It yields the protein CASSPGTPGAQYF. The rearrangement links TRBV5-1 to TRBJ2-7, with D possibly called TRBD1 or TRBD2 (5 bases each). V was cut by 4 bases and J by 9 bases, with 17 bases left in between. Germline V lookup: CDR1 SGHRS, CDR2 YFSETQ. The CDR3 contains 13 residues.

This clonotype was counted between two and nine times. For the CDR3, the DNA is TGCAGTGCTTCTTCGCCGGGACTAGCGGGAGGAGGGGTGTGGGAGCAGTACTTC. Its translation: CSASSPGLAGGGVWEQYF. The V gene is TRBV20-1, the J gene TRBJ2-7; 15 positions agree with TRBD2. The CDR3 contains 18 residues. V lost 5 bases and J lost 7; bases outside the gene matches: 18. Germline CDR1 and CDR2: DFQATT and SNEGSKA (reference sequence).

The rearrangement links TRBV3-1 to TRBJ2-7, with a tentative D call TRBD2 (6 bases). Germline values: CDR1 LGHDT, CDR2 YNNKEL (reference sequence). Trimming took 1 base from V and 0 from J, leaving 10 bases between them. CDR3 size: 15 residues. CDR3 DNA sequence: TGTGCCAGCAGCCAAGGCCGGGACTCCTCCTACGAGCAGTACTTC. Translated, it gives CASSQGRDSSYEQYF.

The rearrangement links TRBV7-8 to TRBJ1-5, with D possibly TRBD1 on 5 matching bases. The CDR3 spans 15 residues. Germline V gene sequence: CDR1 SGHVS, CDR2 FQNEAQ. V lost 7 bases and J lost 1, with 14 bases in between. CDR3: CASTRDGWSNQPQHF. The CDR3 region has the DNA TGTGCCAGCACGAGGGACGGATGGAGCAATCAGCCCCAGCATTTT.

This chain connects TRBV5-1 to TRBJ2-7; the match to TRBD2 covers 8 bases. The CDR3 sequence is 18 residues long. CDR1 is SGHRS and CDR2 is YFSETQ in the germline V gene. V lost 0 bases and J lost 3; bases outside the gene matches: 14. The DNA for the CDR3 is TGCGCCAGCAGCTTGGCCCCCAGGGGAGGGAGCGGGAGCTACGAGCAGTACTTC. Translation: CASSLAPRGGSGSYEQYF.

The CDR3 reads CSARELGSGRRYEQYF. CDR3 bases: TGCAGTGCTAGGGAATTAGGTAGCGGGAGGAGGTACGAGCAGTACTTC. The chain carries TRBV20-1 and TRBJ2-7; 10 nucleotides align to TRBD2. V was clipped by 3 bases and J by 4 bases; unmatched bases: 12. The CDR3 contains 16 residues. Per germline, CDR1 DFQATT and CDR2 SNEGSKA (reference sequence).

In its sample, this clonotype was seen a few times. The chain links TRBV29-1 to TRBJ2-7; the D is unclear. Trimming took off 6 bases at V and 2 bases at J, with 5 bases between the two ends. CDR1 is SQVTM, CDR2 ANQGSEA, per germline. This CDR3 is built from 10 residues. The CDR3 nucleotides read TGCAGCGTGAAAACCTACGAGCAGTACTTC. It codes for CSVKTYEQYF.

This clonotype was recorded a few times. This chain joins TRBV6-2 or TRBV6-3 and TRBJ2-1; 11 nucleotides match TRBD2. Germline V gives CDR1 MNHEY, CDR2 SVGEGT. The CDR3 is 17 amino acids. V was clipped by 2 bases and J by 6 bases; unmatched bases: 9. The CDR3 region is CASSYSLAGGNPNEQFF. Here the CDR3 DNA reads TGTGCCAGCAGTTACAGCCTAGCGGGAGGTAATCCCAATGAGCAGTTCTTC.

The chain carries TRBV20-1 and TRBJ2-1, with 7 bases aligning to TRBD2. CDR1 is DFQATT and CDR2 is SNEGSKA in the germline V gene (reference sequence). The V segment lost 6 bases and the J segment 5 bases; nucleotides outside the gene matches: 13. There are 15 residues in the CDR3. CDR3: CSADGGKMGDNEQFF. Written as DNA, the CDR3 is TGCAGTGCGGACGGGGGGAAGATGGGGGACAATGAGCAGTTCTTC.

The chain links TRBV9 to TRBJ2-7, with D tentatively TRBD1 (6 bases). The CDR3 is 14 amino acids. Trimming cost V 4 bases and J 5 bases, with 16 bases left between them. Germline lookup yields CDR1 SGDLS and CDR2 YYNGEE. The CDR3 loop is CASSTETGGNEQYF. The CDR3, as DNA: TGTGCCAGCAGCACGGAGACAGGTGGGAACGAGCAGTACTTC. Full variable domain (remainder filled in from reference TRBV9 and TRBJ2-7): DSGVTQTPKHLITATGQRVTLRCSPRSGDLSVYWYQQSLDQGLQFLIQYYNGEERAKGNILERFSAQQFPDLHSELNLSSLELGDSALYFCASSTETGGNEQYFGPGTRLTVT.

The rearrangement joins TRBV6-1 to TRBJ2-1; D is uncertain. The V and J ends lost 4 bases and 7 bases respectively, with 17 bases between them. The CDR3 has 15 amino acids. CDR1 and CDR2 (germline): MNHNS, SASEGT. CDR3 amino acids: CASSVSRRSWNEQFF. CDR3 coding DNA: TGTGCCAGCAGTGTATCACGGCGGTCTTGGAATGAGCAGTTCTTC.

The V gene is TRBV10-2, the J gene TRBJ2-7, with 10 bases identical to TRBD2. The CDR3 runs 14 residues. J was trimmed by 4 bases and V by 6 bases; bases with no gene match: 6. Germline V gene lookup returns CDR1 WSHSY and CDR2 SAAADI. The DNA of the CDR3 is TGCGCCAGCAGCAAGCGGGAGGGCCCTTACGAGCAGTACTTC. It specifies CASSKREGPYEQYF.

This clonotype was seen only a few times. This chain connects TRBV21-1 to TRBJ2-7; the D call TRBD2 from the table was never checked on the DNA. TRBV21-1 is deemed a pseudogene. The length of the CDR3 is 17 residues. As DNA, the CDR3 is TGTGCCAGCAGCAAAAAGGCCCAGGCCGTCCCCCACTACGAGCAGTACTTC. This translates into CASSKKAQAVPHYEQYF.

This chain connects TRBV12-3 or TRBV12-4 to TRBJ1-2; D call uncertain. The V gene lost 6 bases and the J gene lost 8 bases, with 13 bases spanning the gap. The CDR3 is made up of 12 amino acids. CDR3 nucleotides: TGTGCCAGCAGATCTCACAGAGCGGGCTACACCTTC. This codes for CASRSHRAGYTF.

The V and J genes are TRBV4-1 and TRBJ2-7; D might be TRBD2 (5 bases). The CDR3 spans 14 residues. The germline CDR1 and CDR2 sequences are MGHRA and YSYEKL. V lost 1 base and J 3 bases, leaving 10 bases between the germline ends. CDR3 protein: CASSQVRVSYEQYF. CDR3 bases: TGCGCCAGCAGCCAAGTGAGGGTGAGCTACGAGCAGTACTTC.

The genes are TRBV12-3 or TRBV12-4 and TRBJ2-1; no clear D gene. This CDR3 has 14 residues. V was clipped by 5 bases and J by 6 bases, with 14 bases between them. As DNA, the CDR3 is TGTGCCAGCAGTCCCGTCCCAACGAGCAATGAGCAGTTCTTC. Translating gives CASSPVPTSNEQFF.

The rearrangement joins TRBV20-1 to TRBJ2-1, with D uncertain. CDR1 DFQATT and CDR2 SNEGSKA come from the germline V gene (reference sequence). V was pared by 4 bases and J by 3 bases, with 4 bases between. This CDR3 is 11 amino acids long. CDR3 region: CSAKVYNEQFF. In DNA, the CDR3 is TGCAGTGCTAAGGTCTACAATGAGCAGTTCTTC.

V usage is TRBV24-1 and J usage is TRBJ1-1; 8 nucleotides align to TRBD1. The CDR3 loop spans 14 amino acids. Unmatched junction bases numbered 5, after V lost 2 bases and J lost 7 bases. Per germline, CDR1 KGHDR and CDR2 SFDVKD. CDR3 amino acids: CATSDSGTGHEAFF. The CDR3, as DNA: TGTGCCACCAGTGATTCCGGGACAGGTCATGAAGCTTTCTTT.

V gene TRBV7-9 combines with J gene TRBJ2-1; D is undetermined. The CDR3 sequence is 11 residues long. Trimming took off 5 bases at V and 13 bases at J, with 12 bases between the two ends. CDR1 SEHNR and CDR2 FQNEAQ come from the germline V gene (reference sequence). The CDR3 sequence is CASSRSILQFF. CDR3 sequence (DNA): TGTGCCAGCAGCAGGTCGATACTACAGTTCTTC.

DNA for the CDR3: TGCGCCAGCAGCCAAGTAAACCCGGGGAACACCGGGGAGCTGTTTTTT. Translation: CASSQVNPGNTGELFF. The chain carries TRBV4-1 and TRBJ2-2; D unclear. This CDR3 has 16 amino acids. V gave up 1 base and J gave up 1 base, with 10 bases separating them. Germline CDR1 and CDR2: MGHRA and YSYEKL.

The CDR3 DNA sequence: TGTGCCTACGGTAGCGGGAGCGGTGAGCAGTTCTTC. Translation gives CAYGSGSGEQFF. The V call is TRBV30, the J call TRBJ2-1, with 9 bases aligning to TRBD2. Per germline, CDR1 GTSNPN and CDR2 SVGIG (reference sequence). CDR3 length: 12 amino acids. V lost 7 bases, J lost 9 bases, and 7 bases stayed unmatched.

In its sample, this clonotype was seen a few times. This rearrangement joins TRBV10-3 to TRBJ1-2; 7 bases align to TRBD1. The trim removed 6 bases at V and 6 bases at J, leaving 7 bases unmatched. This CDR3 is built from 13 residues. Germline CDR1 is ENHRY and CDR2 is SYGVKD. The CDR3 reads CAIRGQSRNGYTF. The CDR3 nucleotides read TGTGCCATCAGGGGACAGTCGAGGAATGGCTACACCTTC.